The clone carrying this T cell receptor beta chain was seen more than once but under ten times. Its specificity is not known. This specimen comes from a study of identical twins. General study points: The conclusions drew on cross-sectional statistical analysis instead of tracking the same donors.

It was template switching that added a universal primer site, and there were unique molecular identifiers on the cDNA. TCRdb recomputed calls from the 5' RACE reads with MiXCR, one row per CDR3 protein. The sample includes 650,000 to 750,000 distinct CDR3 sequences, less than 25% of them seen just once. Germline lookup yields CDR1 SQVTM and CDR2 ANQGSEA. The CDR3 runs to 16 residues. V was trimmed by 4 bases and J by 4 bases, leaving 19 bases between them. These data were likewise used in another study, on T cells expressing NK-cell markers. This second study says: The CD3+CD56-NKG2C+ fraction of a handful of donors was also led by these clonotypes.

The specimen sequenced was PBMCs. This clonotype was obtained from a woman aged 18-35 years in good health. The V and J genes are TRBV29-1 and TRBJ2-2, with unresolved D. The CDR3 DNA reads as TGCAGCGTTGTCCTCATGCAACCGCAAGGCACCGGGGAGCTGTTTTTT. Translated, it gives CSVVLMQPQGTGELFF.